This TCR beta chain was sequenced for a study of regulatory T cells in long-lasting Graves disease. Construction of TCR beta libraries relied on iRepertoire HTBI primers and on Arm-PCR targeting CDR3 regions. TCRdb called the multiplex PCR reads again in MiXCR, with one record for every CDR3 protein. The sample yields around 250,000 distinct CDR3 sequences, around 18% seen once. The CDR3 extends over 16 amino acids. The V gene end was trimmed by 5 bases and the J gene end by 6 bases; junction bases not matched to a gene: 7. Germline V lookup: CDR1 SEHNR, CDR2 FQNEAQ (reference sequence). Stated time point: newly diagnosed GD, antithyroid drugs for less than 3 months. RNA isolated from PBMCs was used to make the TCR library. The sample was also reused in another study, on T cells in Graves' hyperthyroidism and ophthalmopathy. From that paper: In blood, most of the thyroid clonotypes expanded above 0.001 were also present.

The sequences come from peripheral blood mononuclear cells (PBMCs), collected at new diagnosis, from a patient treated with antithyroid drugs. V usage is TRBV7-9 and J usage is TRBJ2-3, with TRBD2 matching 14 bases. The sequence came from a woman aged 30 to 39 with Graves disease. The CDR3 coding sequence is TGTGCCAGCAGCAGACGGACTAGCGGGGGGATGGATACGCAGTATTTT. Its translation is CASSRRTSGGMDTQYF.